This T cell receptor (beta chain) comes out of a study of cytomegalovirus exposure and HLA in healthy donors. Study details: Around four fifths of 398 genotyped donors fell in the Caucasian-associated ancestry cluster.

Researchers ran the PCR with 60 Vbeta and 13 Jbeta primers. Here immunoSEQ multiplex PCR was the method, and the copy in TCRdb shows in-frame clones only, minus some. The sample includes around 240,000 clones, roughly 82% of them seen just once. V lost 2 bases and J lost 7, with 11 bases in between. Germline V lookup: CDR1 SGHTA, CDR2 FQGNSA. The CDR3 totals 13 residues. Whole-study results and caveats: There were 150 to 200 TCR beta chains listed as cytomegalovirus-associated. Most TCR sequences were rare, but some public TCRs occurred in many donors. CMV serostatus alone was available as immune exposure information.

Regarding this clone: Its cognate antigen is unknown.

The sequence was obtained from a woman aged 40 to 49 in good health and CMV-seropositive. Sequencing was done on a sample of PBMCs. This chain joins TRBV7-2 and TRBJ1-1; D not certain. The CDR3 nucleotides are TGTGCCAGCAGCTTATTATTTGGTAGTGAAGCTTTCTTT. This gives the protein CASSLLFGSEAFF.